Below, 17 T cell receptor beta chains from the same sample are listed, as sequenced in a study of cytotoxic CD8 clonotypes in ibrutinib-treated CLL. Produced via immunoSEQ multiplex PCR; TCRdb's table is partial and in-frame only. The sample lists about 69,000 clones, 75% to 85% occurring once. Sequenced material: PBMCs, taken at disease progression, from a patient treated with ibrutinib. These receptors came from a human donor with chronic lymphocytic leukemia.

The rearrangement links TRBV13 to TRBJ2-3; D possibly uses TRBD1 or TRBD2 (5 bases each). Trimming removed 3 bases at V and 3 bases at J, with 13 bases between. CDR3 size: 15 residues. CDR1 is PRHDT and CDR2 is FYEKMQ in the germline V gene (reference sequence). This CDR3 is CASSFSGTGTDTQYF. The DNA of the CDR3 is TGTGCCAGCAGCTTTTCTGGGACGGGGACAGATACGCAGTATTTT.

The V gene is TRBV27, the J gene TRBJ1-5; D may be TRBD1 (5 bases). The CDR3 contains 14 residues. The ends were cut back, 6 bases at V and 0 bases at J, with 9 bases in the middle. Germline values: CDR1 MNHEY, CDR2 SMNVEV (reference sequence). CDR3 nucleotide sequence: TGTGCCAGCAGAAGGGGAGGTAGCAATCAGCCCCAGCATTTT. Protein product: CASRRGGSNQPQHF.

This clone was observed a few times. Other nucleotide sequences in the sample specify the same CDR3. The gene calls are TRBV9 and TRBJ2-7; a weak D match, TRBD2 (5 bases). V lost 0 bases and J lost 7, with 8 bases in between. From germline, CDR1 is SGDLS and CDR2 YYNGEE. This CDR3 region has 12 residues. In DNA form, the CDR3 reads TGTGCCAGCAGCGTAGTACCGGGGGAGCAGTACTTC. Translated, it gives CASSVVPGEQYF.

The chain recombines TRBV2 with TRBJ2-5, with D tentatively TRBD2 (5 bases). The last part of the DNA fits TRBJ2-7 better; the J call may be wrong. This CDR3 comprises 15 residues. Germline loops: CDR1 SNHLY, CDR2 FYNNEI. The CDR3 nucleotides read TGTGCCAGCAGTGAACTCCAAACTAGCTCCTACGAGCAGTACTTC. This encodes CASSELQTSSYEQYF.

V is TRBV27 and J is TRBJ1-4, with D perhaps matching TRBD1 (5 bases). The length of the CDR3 is 14 residues. Germline V lookup: CDR1 MNHEY, CDR2 SMNVEV (reference sequence). V was cut by 8 bases and J by 6 bases, with 16 bases left in between. This CDR3 reads CASGPAAGYEKLFF. The CDR3 DNA is TGTGCCAGCGGGCCTGCGGCAGGGTATGAAAAACTGTTTTTT.

This clone was observed a few times. The gene calls are TRBV6-5 and TRBJ1-4; D ambiguous. From germline, CDR1 is MNHEY and CDR2 SVGAGI. This CDR3 is 13 amino acids long. V lost 0 bases to trimming and J lost 8 bases, with 7 bases between them. This CDR3 reads CASSYSTGEKLFF. The CDR3 DNA reads as TGTGCCAGCAGTTACTCGACGGGGGAAAAACTGTTTTTT.

The chain uses TRBV5-4 and TRBJ1-4; D is possibly TRBD1 (6 bases). Looked up from germline, CDR1 is SGHNT and CDR2 is YYREEE (reference sequence). V lost 4 bases to trimming and J lost 10 bases, with 17 bases between them. The CDR3 length is 14 residues. The chain's CDR3 is CASSEQGLRGKLFF. The CDR3 nucleotides read TGTGCCAGCAGCGAACAGGGTTTAAGGGGAAAACTGTTTTTT.

This clone was seen more than once but under ten times. This chain links TRBV6-6 with TRBJ1-6; weak D call: TRBD1 (6 bases). The V gene lost 11 bases and the J gene lost 3 bases, with 14 bases spanning the gap. There are 14 residues in the CDR3. Germline V gene sequence: CDR1 MNHNY, CDR2 SVGAGI (reference sequence). The chain's CDR3 is CAVSRDIYNSPLHF. The CDR3 DNA sequence: TGTGCCGTCTCCAGGGACATCTATAATTCACCCCTCCACTTT.

V usage is TRBV19 and J usage is TRBJ1-4; no firm D call. The CDR3 is 16 residues long. The germline CDR1 and CDR2 sequences are LNHDA and SQIVND (reference sequence). V was shortened by 1 base and J by 7 bases, with 16 bases between the two germline ends. CDR3 loop: CASSIVRGQVREKLFF. In DNA, the CDR3 is TGTGCCAGTAGTATAGTACGCGGGCAGGTTCGTGAAAAACTGTTTTTT.

The rearrangement uses TRBV19 and TRBJ2-5; TRBD2 aligns across 8 bases. The CDR3 is made up of 14 amino acids. J was trimmed by 4 bases and V by 5 bases; bases with no gene match: 6. Germline-derived CDR1 and CDR2 are LNHDA and SQIVND (reference sequence). This CDR3 is CASSVAGGPETQYF. DNA of the CDR3: TGTGCCAGTAGTGTCGCGGGAGGACCAGAGACCCAGTACTTC.

This clone showed up many times. The chain recombines TRBV2 with TRBJ1-5, with TRBD1 matching 7 bases. In germline, CDR1 is SNHLY, CDR2 FYNNEI. This CDR3 has 14 amino acids. With 5 bases clipped from V and 9 bases from J, the junction kept 10 bases outside the gene matches. In DNA, the CDR3 is TGTGCCAGCAGTTCCGACAGGGCTGGGTCGCCCCAGCATTTT. Its translation is CASSSDRAGSPQHF.

The chain uses TRBV18 and TRBJ2-7; D is unresolved. Trimming pared 3 bases from V and 3 bases from J, leaving 9 bases between. Germline V gives CDR1 KGHSH, CDR2 LQKENI. This CDR3 is built from 13 residues. CDR3 sequence (DNA): TGTGCCAGCTCACCGAAACCGCGCTACGAGCAGTACTTC. Translation: CASSPKPRYEQYF.

The chain employs TRBV5-8 and TRBJ1-3; D is perhaps TRBD1 (5 bases). V dropped 3 bases and J dropped 3 bases, with 13 bases sitting between them. Germline values: CDR1 SGHTS, CDR2 YDEGEE. This CDR3 has 15 amino acids. The CDR3 here is CASSSDRPFGNTIYF. The CDR3 coding sequence is TGTGCCAGCAGCTCCGACAGACCGTTTGGAAACACCATATATTTT.

The chain couples TRBV5-6 to TRBJ1-4; TRBD1 matches at 10 bases. V dropped 4 bases and J dropped 7; count of bases not matched to a gene: 7. This CDR3 has 15 amino acids. In germline, CDR1 is SGHDT, CDR2 YYEEEE. The CDR3 loop is CASSHWTGGFEKLFF. DNA for the CDR3: TGTGCCAGCAGCCATTGGACAGGGGGATTTGAAAAACTGTTTTTT.

This clone was seen a few times. The chain recombines TRBV29-1 with TRBJ1-2; weak D call: TRBD1 (5 bases). The germline V gene encodes CDR1 SQVTM and CDR2 ANQGSEA. The V and J ends lost 4 bases and 8 bases respectively, with 14 bases between them. CDR3 size: 12 residues. This CDR3 reads CSVGEGRGGYTF. The CDR3 DNA reads as TGCAGCGTTGGTGAGGGGCGAGGCGGCTACACCTTC.

V is TRBV30 and J is TRBJ1-1; D ambiguous. The ends were cut back, 0 bases at V and 2 bases at J, with 7 bases in the middle. The CDR3 runs to 13 residues. Looked up from germline, CDR1 is GTSNPN and CDR2 is SVGIG (reference sequence). CDR3 bases: TGTGCCTGGAGTGTAGTGGGAAACACTGAAGCTTTCTTT. Translating it yields CAWSVVGNTEAFF.

V and J are TRBV10-3 and TRBJ2-3, with 11 bases that match TRBD2. CDR1 is ENHRY and CDR2 is SYGVKD in the germline V gene. This CDR3 has 19 residues. V lost 2 bases to trimming and J lost 6 bases; unmatched junction nucleotides: 16. The CDR3 here is CAISEPLTFSGGAGDTQYF. The CDR3 nucleotides read TGTGCCATCAGTGAGCCGCTAACGTTTAGCGGGGGGGCCGGGGATACGCAGTATTTT.